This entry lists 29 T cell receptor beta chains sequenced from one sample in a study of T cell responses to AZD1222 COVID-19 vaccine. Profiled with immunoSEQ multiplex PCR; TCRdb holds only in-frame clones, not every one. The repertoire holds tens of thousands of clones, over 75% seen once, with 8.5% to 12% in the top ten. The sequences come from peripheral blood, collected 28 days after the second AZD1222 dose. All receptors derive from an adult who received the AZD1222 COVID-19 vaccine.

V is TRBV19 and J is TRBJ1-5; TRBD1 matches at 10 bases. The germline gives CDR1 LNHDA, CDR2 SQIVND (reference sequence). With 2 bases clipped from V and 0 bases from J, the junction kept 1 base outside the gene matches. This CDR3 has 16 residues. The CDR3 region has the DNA TGTGCCAGTAGTATATGGACAGGGGGTAGCAATCAGCCCCAGCATTTT. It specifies CASSIWTGGSNQPQHF.

CDR3 amino acids: CASSDGTVNQPQHF. The CDR3 DNA follows: TGTGCCAGCAGCGACGGGACAGTCAATCAGCCCCAGCATTTT. The gene calls are TRBV5-5 and TRBJ1-5, with 7 bases that match TRBD1. Germline V lookup: CDR1 SGHKS, CDR2 YYEKEE (reference sequence). After removal of 4 bases from V and 3 bases from J, the junction contained 4 bases not matched to a gene. The length of the CDR3 is 14 residues.

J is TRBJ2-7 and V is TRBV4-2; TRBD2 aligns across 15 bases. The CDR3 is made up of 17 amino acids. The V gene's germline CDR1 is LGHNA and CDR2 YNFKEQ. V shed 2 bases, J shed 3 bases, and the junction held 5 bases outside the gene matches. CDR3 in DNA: TGTGCCAGCAGCCAAAAAGGGACTAGCGGGGGGTACTACGAGCAGTACTTC. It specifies CASSQKGTSGGYYEQYF.

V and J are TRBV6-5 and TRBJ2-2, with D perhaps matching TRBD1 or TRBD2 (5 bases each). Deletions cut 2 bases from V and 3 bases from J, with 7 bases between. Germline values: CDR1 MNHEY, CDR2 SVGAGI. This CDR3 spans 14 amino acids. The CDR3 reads CASSYRGDTGELFF. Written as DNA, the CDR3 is TGTGCCAGCAGTTACCGGGGCGACACCGGGGAGCTGTTTTTT.

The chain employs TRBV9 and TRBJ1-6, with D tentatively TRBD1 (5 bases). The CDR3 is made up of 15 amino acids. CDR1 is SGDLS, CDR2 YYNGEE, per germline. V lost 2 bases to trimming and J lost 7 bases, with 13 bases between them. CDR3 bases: TGTGCCAGCAGCGTCGAAGACAGCCTGAATTCACCCCTCCACTTT. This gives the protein CASSVEDSLNSPLHF.

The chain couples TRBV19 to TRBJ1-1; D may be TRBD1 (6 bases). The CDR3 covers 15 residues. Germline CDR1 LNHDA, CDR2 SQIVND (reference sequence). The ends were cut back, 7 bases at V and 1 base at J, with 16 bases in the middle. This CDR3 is CASKNRQATNTEAFF. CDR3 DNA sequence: TGTGCCAGTAAAAACCGACAGGCCACGAACACTGAAGCTTTCTTT.

The CDR3 here is CATGRGGTQYF. CDR3 DNA sequence: TGTGCCACCGGGCGCGGGGGTACGCAGTATTTT. This chain joins TRBV24-1 and TRBJ2-3, with 7 nucleotides matching TRBD2. The CDR3 runs 11 residues. V was pared by 9 bases and J by 8 bases, with 4 bases of the junction left unmatched. Germline loops: CDR1 KGHDR, CDR2 SFDVKD.

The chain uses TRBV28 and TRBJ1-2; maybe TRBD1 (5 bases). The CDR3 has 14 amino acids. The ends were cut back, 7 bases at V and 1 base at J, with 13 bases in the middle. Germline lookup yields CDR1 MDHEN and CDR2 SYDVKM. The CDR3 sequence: CASTDGGFNYGYTF. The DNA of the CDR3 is TGTGCCAGCACCGATGGGGGGTTTAACTATGGCTACACCTTC.

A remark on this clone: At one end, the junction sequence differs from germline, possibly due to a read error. The CDR3 sequence is CASSLSSANEQFF. CDR3 DNA: TGTGCTAGCAGCTTAAGTAGTGCCAATGAGCAGTTCTTC. The rearrangement uses TRBV7-7 and TRBJ2-1; D gene unclear. Looked up from germline, CDR1 is SSHAT and CDR2 is FNYEAQ (reference sequence). The CDR3 is made up of 13 amino acids.

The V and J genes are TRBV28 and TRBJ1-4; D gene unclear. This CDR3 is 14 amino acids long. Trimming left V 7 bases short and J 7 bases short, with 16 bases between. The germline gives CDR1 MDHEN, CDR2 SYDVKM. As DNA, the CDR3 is TGTGCCAGCATTACGGACCGGACCACTGAAAAACTGTTTTTT. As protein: CASITDRTTEKLFF.

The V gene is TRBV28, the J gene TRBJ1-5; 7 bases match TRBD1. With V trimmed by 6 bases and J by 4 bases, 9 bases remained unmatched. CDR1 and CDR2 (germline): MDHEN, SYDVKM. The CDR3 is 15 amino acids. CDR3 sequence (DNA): TGTGCCAGCAGCCTTAGACAGGGTAGGAATCAGCCCCAGCATTTT. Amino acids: CASSLRQGRNQPQHF.

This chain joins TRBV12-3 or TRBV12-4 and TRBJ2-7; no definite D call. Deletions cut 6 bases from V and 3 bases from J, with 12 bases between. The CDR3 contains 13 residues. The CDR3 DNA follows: TGTGCCAGCAGCCCACGGCACTACTACGAGCAGTACTTC. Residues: CASSPRHYYEQYF.

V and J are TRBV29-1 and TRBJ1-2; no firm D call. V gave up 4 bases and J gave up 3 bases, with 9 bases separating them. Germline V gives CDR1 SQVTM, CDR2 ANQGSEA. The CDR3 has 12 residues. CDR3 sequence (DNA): TGCAGCGTTGGTGTGGATCACTATGGCTACACCTTC. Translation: CSVGVDHYGYTF.

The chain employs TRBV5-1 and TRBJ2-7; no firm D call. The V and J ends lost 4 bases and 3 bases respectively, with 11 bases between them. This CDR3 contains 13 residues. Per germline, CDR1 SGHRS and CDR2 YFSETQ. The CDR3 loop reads CASSIGRIYEQYF. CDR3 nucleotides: TGCGCCAGCAGCATAGGACGGATCTACGAGCAGTACTTC.

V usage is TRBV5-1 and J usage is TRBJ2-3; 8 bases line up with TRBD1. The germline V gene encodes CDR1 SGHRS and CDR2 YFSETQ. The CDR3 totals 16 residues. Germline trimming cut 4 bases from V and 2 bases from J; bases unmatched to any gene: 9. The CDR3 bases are TGCGCCAGCAGCCCAACGGACAGGGTGTTCACAGATACGCAGTATTTT. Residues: CASSPTDRVFTDTQYF.

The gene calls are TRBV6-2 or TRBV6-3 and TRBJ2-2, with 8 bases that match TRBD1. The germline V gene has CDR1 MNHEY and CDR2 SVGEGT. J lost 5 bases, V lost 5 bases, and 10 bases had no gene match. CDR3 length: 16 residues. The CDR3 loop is CASSPADRELTGELFF. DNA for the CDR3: TGTGCCAGCAGTCCAGCGGACAGGGAGTTGACCGGGGAGCTGTTTTTT.

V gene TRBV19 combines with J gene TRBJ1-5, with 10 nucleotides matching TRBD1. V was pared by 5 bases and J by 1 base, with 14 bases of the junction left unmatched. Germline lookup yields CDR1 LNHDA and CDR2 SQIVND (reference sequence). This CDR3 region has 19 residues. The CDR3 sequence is CASSLGPGQGFLSNQPQHF. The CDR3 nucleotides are TGTGCCAGTAGTCTTGGGCCGGGACAGGGGTTTCTAAGCAATCAGCCCCAGCATTTT.

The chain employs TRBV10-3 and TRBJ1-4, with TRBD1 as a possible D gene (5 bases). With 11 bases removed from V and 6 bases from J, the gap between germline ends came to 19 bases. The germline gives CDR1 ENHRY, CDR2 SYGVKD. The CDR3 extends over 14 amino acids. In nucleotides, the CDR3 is TGTGCCTCCGGAGATAGCCAGGGTTATGAAAAACTGTTTTTT. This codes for CASGDSQGYEKLFF.

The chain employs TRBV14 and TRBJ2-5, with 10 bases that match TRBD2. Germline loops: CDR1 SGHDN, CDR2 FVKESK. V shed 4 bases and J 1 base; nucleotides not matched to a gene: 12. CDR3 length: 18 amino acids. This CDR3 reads CASSRPLLAGEIQETQYF. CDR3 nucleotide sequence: TGTGCCAGCAGCCGCCCCCTTCTAGCGGGGGAGATCCAAGAGACCCAGTACTTC.

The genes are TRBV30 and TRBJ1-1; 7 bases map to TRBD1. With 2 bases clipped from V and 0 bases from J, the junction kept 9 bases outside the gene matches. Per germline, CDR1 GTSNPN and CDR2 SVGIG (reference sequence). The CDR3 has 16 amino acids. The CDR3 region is CAWSRKTGSMNTEAFF. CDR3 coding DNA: TGTGCCTGGAGTCGGAAGACAGGGTCGATGAACACTGAAGCTTTCTTT.

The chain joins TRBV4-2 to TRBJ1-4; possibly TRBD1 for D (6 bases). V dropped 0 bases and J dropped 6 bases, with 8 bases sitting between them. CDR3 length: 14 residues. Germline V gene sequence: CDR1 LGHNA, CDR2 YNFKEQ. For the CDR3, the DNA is TGTGCCAGCAGCCAAGAGACAGGATATGAAAAACTGTTTTTT. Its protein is CASSQETGYEKLFF.

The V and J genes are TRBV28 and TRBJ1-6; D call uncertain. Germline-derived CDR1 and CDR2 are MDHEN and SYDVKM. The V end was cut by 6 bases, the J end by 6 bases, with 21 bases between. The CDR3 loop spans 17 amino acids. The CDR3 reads CASSPPGGLISNSPLHF. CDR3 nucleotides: TGTGCCAGCAGCCCGCCGGGAGGGCTTATCTCTAATTCACCCCTCCACTTT.

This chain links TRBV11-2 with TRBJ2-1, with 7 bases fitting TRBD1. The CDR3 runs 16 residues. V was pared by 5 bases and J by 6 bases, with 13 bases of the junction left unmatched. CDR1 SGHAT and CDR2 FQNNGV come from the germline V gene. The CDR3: CASSPFPQPGGNEQFF. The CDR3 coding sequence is TGTGCCAGCAGCCCCTTCCCCCAACCAGGGGGCAATGAGCAGTTCTTC.

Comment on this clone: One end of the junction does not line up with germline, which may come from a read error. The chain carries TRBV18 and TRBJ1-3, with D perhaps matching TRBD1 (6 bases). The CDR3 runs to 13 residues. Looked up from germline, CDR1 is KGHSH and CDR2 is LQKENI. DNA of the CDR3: TGTGCCAGCTCACCACCGTACCCCGGGACAATCAGCTTT. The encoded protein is CASSPPYPGTISF.

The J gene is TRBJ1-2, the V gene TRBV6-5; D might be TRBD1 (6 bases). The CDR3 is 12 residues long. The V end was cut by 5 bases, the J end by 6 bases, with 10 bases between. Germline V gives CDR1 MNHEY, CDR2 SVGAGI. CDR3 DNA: TGTGCCAGCAGTACGGACAGAAATGGCTACACCTTC. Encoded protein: CASSTDRNGYTF.

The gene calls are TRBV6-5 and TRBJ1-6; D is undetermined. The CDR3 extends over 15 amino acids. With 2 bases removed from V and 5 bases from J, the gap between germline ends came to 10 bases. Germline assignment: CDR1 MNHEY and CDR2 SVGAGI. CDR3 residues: CASSYVRTHNSPLHF. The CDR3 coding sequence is TGTGCCAGCAGTTACGTCCGAACGCATAATTCACCCCTCCACTTT.

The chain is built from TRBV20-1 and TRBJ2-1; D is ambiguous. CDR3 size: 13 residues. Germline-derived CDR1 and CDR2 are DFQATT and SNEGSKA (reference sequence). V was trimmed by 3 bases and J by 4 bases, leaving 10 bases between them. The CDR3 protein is CSASTAAYNEQFF. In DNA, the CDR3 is TGCAGTGCTAGTACGGCAGCTTACAATGAGCAGTTCTTC.

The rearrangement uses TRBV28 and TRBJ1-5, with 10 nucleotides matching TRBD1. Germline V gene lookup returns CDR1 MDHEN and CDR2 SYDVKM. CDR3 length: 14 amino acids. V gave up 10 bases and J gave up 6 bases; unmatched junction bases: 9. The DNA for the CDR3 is TGTGCCATCCAGCCCGGACAGGGGGTTCAGCCCCAGCATTTT. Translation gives CAIQPGQGVQPQHF.

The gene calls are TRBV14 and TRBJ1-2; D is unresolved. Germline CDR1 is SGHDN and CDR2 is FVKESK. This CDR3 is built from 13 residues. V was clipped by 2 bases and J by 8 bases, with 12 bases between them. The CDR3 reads CASSQILDRGYTF. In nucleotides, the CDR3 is TGTGCCAGCAGCCAAATCCTGGACCGAGGCTACACCTTC.